What follows are 23 T cell receptor beta chains derived from one specimen sequenced in a study of pediatric ulcerative colitis (dated by TCRdb to between 2018 and 2021). During colonoscopy, one to two rectal pinch biopsies were obtained for research purposes. Library method: the immunoSEQ multiplex PCR assay. TCRdb limited this immuneACCESS table to in-frame rearrangements with V and J called. A share of clones is missing; checked studies link under half to unresolved V genes, and the rest is unexplained. The sample table holds approximately 17,000 clones, of which about 80% were seen once. The top ten hold over 6.5% of the sample. Sequenced: gut tissue. All receptors derive from a boy between 10 and 17 years old who was a control in a study of pediatric ulcerative colitis.

V usage is TRBV9 and J usage is TRBJ1-3; D gene unclear. Trimming removed 0 bases at V and 0 bases at J, with 7 bases between. The germline CDR1 and CDR2 sequences are SGDLS and YYNGEE. CDR3 size: 15 residues. CDR3 residues: CASSVDPSSGNTIYF. The CDR3 nucleotides read TGTGCCAGCAGCGTAGACCCTAGCTCTGGAAACACCATATATTTT.

This clone was seen a single time. The chain is built from TRBV11-2 and TRBJ2-7; D might be TRBD2 (6 bases). The germline CDR1 and CDR2 sequences are SGHAT and FQNNGV. Trimming cost V 5 bases and J 0 bases, with 14 bases left between them. This CDR3 region has 15 residues. The CDR3 DNA is TGTGCCAGCAGCGCCGCGGGACGTAGCTCCTACGAGCAGTACTTC. Translated: CASSAAGRSSYEQYF.

The CDR3 coding sequence is TGTGCCAGCTCACCACCGGAAAATCTGAATGAGCAGTTCTTC. Its translation is CASSPPENLNEQFF. The chain employs TRBV18 and TRBJ2-1; D gene ambiguous. This CDR3 is built from 14 residues. Germline V gene data show CDR1 as KGHSH and CDR2 as LQKENI. V was cut by 0 bases and J by 7 bases, with 10 bases left in between. The whole variable domain, remainder taken from reference TRBV18 and TRBJ2-1, is NAGVMQNPRHLVRRRGQEARLRCSPMKGHSHVYWYRQLPEEGLKFMVYLQKENIIDESGMPKERFSAEFPKEGPSILRIQQVVRGDSAAYFCASSPPENLNEQFFGPGTRLTVL.

The rearrangement uses TRBV5-1 and TRBJ1-2; possible D gene TRBD1, 6 bases. Looked up from germline, CDR1 is SGHRS and CDR2 is YFSETQ. The ends were cut back, 5 bases at V and 7 bases at J, with 15 bases in the middle. The CDR3 runs 13 residues. CDR3 nucleotides: TGCGCCAGCAGTTTGTCTGGGGGGCTTGGCTACACCTTC. Protein: CASSLSGGLGYTF.

V usage is TRBV9 and J usage is TRBJ2-7; TRBD2 agrees at 9 bases. Per germline, CDR1 SGDLS and CDR2 YYNGEE. CDR3 length: 16 residues. The ends lost 4 bases at V and 0 bases at J; junction bases unmatched: 8. The CDR3 loop reads CASSPGLAGNSYEQYF. The CDR3 bases are TGTGCCAGCAGCCCCGGCCTAGCGGGAAACTCCTACGAGCAGTACTTC.

The chain couples TRBV7-2 to TRBJ1-3; unclear D gene. In germline, CDR1 is SGHTA, CDR2 FQGNSA. The CDR3 is made up of 15 amino acids. V lost 0 bases, J lost 4 bases, and 10 bases lay in between. In nucleotides, the CDR3 is TGTGCCAGCAGCTTAGCGGGTGGGAAAGGAAACACCATATATTTT. Residues: CASSLAGGKGNTIYF.

The V and J genes are TRBV11-2 and TRBJ1-3; possibly TRBD1 for D (5 bases). Looked up from germline, CDR1 is SGHAT and CDR2 is FQNNGV. The germline V and J ends were trimmed by 5 bases and 5 bases, with 10 bases remaining between them. The CDR3 totals 13 residues. CDR3 residues: CASSAGLRNTIYF. In DNA form, the CDR3 reads TGTGCCAGCAGCGCGGGGCTTCGAAACACCATATATTTT.

The chain has TRBV5-1 and TRBJ2-2; no reliable D call. Germline V lookup: CDR1 SGHRS, CDR2 YFSETQ. The V gene lost 6 bases and the J gene lost 5 bases, with 20 bases spanning the gap. The CDR3 sequence is 16 residues long. Here the CDR3 DNA reads TGCGCCAGCACCCCATCCGCCAATTCTGGGACCGGGGAGCTGTTTTTT. Translating gives CASTPSANSGTGELFF.

V and J are TRBV9 and TRBJ2-2, with TRBD2 matching over 12 bases. Germline CDR1 is SGDLS and CDR2 is YYNGEE. With 3 bases clipped from V and 5 bases from J, the junction kept 8 bases outside the gene matches. The CDR3 extends over 17 amino acids. DNA of the CDR3: TGTGCCAGCAGCGATCTAGCGGGAGGGCCACAGACCGGGGAGCTGTTTTTT. It encodes CASSDLAGGPQTGELFF.

The V gene is TRBV6-4, the J gene TRBJ1-2, with D uncertain. The CDR3 is 16 residues long. In germline, CDR1 is MRHNA, CDR2 SNTAGT. With 0 bases removed from V and 5 bases from J, the gap between germline ends came to 16 bases. CDR3: CASSDSPTESEYGYTF. DNA for the CDR3: TGTGCCAGCAGTGACTCTCCCACAGAAAGCGAGTATGGCTACACCTTC.

This chain joins TRBV11-2 and TRBJ2-2, with D possibly matching TRBD1 (5 bases). Germline CDR1 and CDR2: SGHAT and FQNNGV. The length of the CDR3 is 15 residues. Trimming took off 2 bases at V and 1 base at J, with 8 bases between the two ends. The CDR3 nucleotides are TGTGCCAGCAGCTTACTCAGGGAGAACACCGGGGAGCTGTTTTTT. Residues: CASSLLRENTGELFF.

The chain has TRBV6-6 and TRBJ2-1, with D maybe TRBD2 (6 bases). V lost 0 bases and J 4 bases, leaving 10 bases between the germline ends. Germline CDR1 is MNHNY and CDR2 is SVGAGI (reference sequence). This CDR3 has 15 amino acids. The chain's CDR3 is CASSYSAGRYNEQFF. The CDR3 DNA sequence: TGTGCCAGCAGTTACTCGGCGGGAAGGTACAATGAGCAGTTCTTC.

The chain combines TRBV11-2 with TRBJ2-2; D is uncertain. Between the trimmed V and J ends, which lost 0 bases and 1 base, there was a span of 9 bases. Looked up from germline, CDR1 is SGHAT and CDR2 is FQNNGV. The CDR3 length is 16 residues. The CDR3, as DNA: TGTGCCAGCAGCTTAGATCTTGGAGAGAACACCGGGGAGCTGTTTTTT. This encodes CASSLDLGENTGELFF.

Remarks on this clone: The junction departs from the called germline gene at one end, perhaps through a read error. The rearrangement links TRBV7-2 to TRBJ1-6, with D maybe TRBD1 (5 bases). CDR3 length: 15 amino acids. In germline, CDR1 is SGHTA, CDR2 FQGNSA. In nucleotides, the CDR3 is TGTGCGAGCAGCTTACAGACAGCTAATAATTCACCCCTCCACTTT. This translates into CASSLQTANNSPLHF.

V and J are TRBV7-2 and TRBJ2-1; D unresolved. V was shortened by 8 bases and J by 5 bases, with 7 bases between the two germline ends. CDR3 length: 11 residues. Per the germline V gene, CDR1 is SGHTA and CDR2 is FQGNSA. CDR3 protein: CASRKNNEQFF. The CDR3 DNA follows: TGTGCCAGCCGAAAAAACAATGAGCAGTTCTTC.

In this sample, this clone turned up once. The J gene is TRBJ2-3, the V gene TRBV7-3, with a tentative D call TRBD2 (6 bases). The CDR3 spans 16 residues. Per the germline V gene, CDR1 is SGHTA and CDR2 is FQGTGA. V lost 2 bases, J lost 0 bases, and 12 bases lay in between. In nucleotides, the CDR3 is TGTGCCAGCAGCTTACATATGGCGGGGAGCACAGATACGCAGTATTTT. Translated: CASSLHMAGSTDTQYF.

The rearrangement uses TRBV19 and TRBJ1-1; the match to TRBD1 covers 8 bases. The CDR3 has 16 amino acids. V dropped 5 bases and J dropped 7; count of bases not matched to a gene: 15. CDR1 LNHDA and CDR2 SQIVND come from the germline V gene (reference sequence). The CDR3 DNA is TGTGCCAGTAGTTACGGGTGGGGGGACAGGACCATTGAAGCTTTCTTT. Protein product: CASSYGWGDRTIEAFF.

The chain joins TRBV9 to TRBJ2-7; D unclear. The V end was cut by 0 bases, the J end by 1 base, with 8 bases between. Germline CDR1 reads SGDLS; CDR2 reads YYNGEE. The CDR3 totals 14 residues. The CDR3 here is CASSVGIGSYEQYF. The DNA for the CDR3 is TGTGCCAGCAGCGTAGGTATAGGGTCCTACGAGCAGTACTTC.

This chain joins TRBV12-5 and TRBJ1-4; TRBD1 is a possible D gene (6 bases). CDR3 length: 16 amino acids. Trimming removed 1 base at V and 2 bases at J, with 11 bases between. Germline V CDR1 and CDR2: LGHNT, FRNRAP. The CDR3 DNA sequence: TGTGCTAGTGGTTTGGACAGGGCCATCACTAATGAAAAACTGTTTTTT. Its translation is CASGLDRAITNEKLFF.

For the CDR3, the DNA is TGCAGCATCTCGACAGGGGCGAACACTGAAGCTTTCTTT. Amino acids: CSISTGANTEAFF. This chain links TRBV29-1 with TRBJ1-1; 8 nucleotides match TRBD1. V shed 8 bases and J 1 base; nucleotides not matched to a gene: 6. Germline CDR1 reads SQVTM; CDR2 reads ANQGSEA. The CDR3 loop spans 13 amino acids.

This clone was observed a few times. Other DNA sequences within the sample encode an identical CDR3. The chain couples TRBV7-9 to TRBJ1-5; no reliable D call. The CDR3 runs to 12 residues. Trimming removed 3 bases at V and 6 bases at J, with 6 bases between. Germline loops: CDR1 SEHNR, CDR2 FQNEAQ (reference sequence). The CDR3, as DNA: TGTGCCAGCAGCTTGTCCAGTCAGCCCCAGCATTTT. The encoded protein is CASSLSSQPQHF.

This clone was seen just once. The chain uses TRBV18 and TRBJ1-6; D perhaps matches TRBD1 (5 bases). In germline, CDR1 is KGHSH, CDR2 LQKENI. The CDR3 runs 16 residues. The V end was cut by 1 base, the J end by 8 bases, with 15 bases between. The CDR3, as DNA: TGTGCCAGCTCACCACGATCCGGGGCTCCAGATTCACCCCTCCACTTT. The encoded protein is CASSPRSGAPDSPLHF. The complete variable domain, with remaining parts taken from reference TRBV18 and TRBJ1-6, reads NAGVMQNPRHLVRRRGQEARLRCSPMKGHSHVYWYRQLPEEGLKFMVYLQKENIIDESGMPKERFSAEFPKEGPSILRIQQVVRGDSAAYFCASSPRSGAPDSPLHFGNGTRLTVT.

The V and J genes are TRBV7-3 and TRBJ1-1; 10 bases map to TRBD1. There are 17 residues in the CDR3. CDR1 SGHTA and CDR2 FQGTGA come from the germline V gene. The junction had 7 bases not matched to a gene; V was cut back by 2 bases and J by 1 base. The CDR3 nucleotides are TGTGCCAGCAGCTTACTGGGGACAGGGGCTAAGAACACTGAAGCTTTCTTT. This translates into CASSLLGTGAKNTEAFF.